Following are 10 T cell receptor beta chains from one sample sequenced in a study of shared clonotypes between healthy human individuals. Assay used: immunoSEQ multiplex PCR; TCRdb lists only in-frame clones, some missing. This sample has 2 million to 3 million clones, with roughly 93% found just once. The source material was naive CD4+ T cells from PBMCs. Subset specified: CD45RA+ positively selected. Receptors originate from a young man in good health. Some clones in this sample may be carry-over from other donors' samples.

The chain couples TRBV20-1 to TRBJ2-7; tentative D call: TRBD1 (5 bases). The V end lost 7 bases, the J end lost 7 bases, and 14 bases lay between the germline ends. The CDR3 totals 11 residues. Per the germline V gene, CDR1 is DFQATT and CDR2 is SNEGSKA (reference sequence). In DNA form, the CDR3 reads TGCAGTGTTACAAAAGCAGGGGAGCAGTACTTC. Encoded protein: CSVTKAGEQYF.

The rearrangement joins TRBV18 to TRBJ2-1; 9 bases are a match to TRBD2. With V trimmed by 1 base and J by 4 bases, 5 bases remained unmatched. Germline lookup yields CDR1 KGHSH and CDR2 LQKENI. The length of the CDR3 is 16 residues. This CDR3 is CASSPLMTSGYNEQFF. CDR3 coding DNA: TGTGCCAGCTCACCACTGATGACTAGCGGATACAATGAGCAGTTCTTC.

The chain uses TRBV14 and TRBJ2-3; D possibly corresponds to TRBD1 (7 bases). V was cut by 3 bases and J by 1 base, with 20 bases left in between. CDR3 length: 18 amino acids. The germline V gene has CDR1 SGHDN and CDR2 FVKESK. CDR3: CASSQSGGLRNRTDTQYF. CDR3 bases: TGTGCCAGCAGCCAGTCAGGGGGACTCAGAAACCGCACAGATACGCAGTATTTT.

The CDR3 protein is CASSEGQDSPSGANVLTF. Written as DNA, the CDR3 is TGTGCCAGCAGCGAGGGACAGGACTCGCCCTCTGGGGCCAACGTCCTGACTTTC. The chain carries TRBV9 and TRBJ2-6, with 8 bases lining up with TRBD1. Germline CDR1 SGDLS, CDR2 YYNGEE. The trim removed 3 bases at V and 0 bases at J, leaving 8 bases unmatched. The CDR3 is made up of 18 amino acids.

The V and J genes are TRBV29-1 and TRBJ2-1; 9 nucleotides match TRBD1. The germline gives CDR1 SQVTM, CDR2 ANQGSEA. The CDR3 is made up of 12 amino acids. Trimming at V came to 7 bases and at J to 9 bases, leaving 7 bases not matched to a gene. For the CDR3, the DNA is TGCAGCGCCGGGACAGGGTACGGTGAGCAGTTCTTC. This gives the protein CSAGTGYGEQFF.

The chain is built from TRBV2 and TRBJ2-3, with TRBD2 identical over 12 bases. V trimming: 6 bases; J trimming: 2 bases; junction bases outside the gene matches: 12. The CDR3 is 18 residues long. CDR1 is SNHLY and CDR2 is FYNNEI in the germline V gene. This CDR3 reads CASRRTSGAPRFTDTQYF. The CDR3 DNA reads TGTGCCAGCAGACGGACTAGCGGGGCCCCCCGATTCACAGATACGCAGTATTTT.

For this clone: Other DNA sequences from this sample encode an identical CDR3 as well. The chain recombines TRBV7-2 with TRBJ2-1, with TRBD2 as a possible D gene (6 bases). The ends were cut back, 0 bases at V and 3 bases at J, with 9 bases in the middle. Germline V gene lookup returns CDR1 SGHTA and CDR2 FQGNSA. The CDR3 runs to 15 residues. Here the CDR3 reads CASSLAGRGYNEQFF. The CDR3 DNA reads TGTGCCAGCAGCTTAGCCGGGAGAGGCTACAATGAGCAGTTCTTC.

CDR3 sequence: CASSSFYAGGQFF. The CDR3 nucleotides read TGTGCCAGCAGTTCATTTTATGCTGGGGGGCAGTTCTTC. The chain combines TRBV28 with TRBJ2-1; D might be TRBD1 or TRBD2, each matching 5 bases. V was clipped by 4 bases and J by 12 bases, with 16 bases between them. The CDR3 contains 13 residues. Germline assignment: CDR1 MDHEN and CDR2 SYDVKM.

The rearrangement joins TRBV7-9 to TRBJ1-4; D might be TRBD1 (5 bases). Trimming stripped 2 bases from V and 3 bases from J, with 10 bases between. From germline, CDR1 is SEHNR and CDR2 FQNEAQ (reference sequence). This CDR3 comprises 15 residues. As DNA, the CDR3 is TGTGCCAGCAGCTTATTTACAGGTCCTAATGAAAAACTGTTTTTT. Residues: CASSLFTGPNEKLFF. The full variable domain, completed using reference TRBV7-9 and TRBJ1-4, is DTGVSQNPRHKITKRGQNVTFRCDPISEHNRLYWYRQTLGQGPEFLTYFQNEAQLEKSRLLSDRFSAERPKGSFSTLEIQRTEQGDSAMYLCASSLFTGPNEKLFFGSGTQLSVL.

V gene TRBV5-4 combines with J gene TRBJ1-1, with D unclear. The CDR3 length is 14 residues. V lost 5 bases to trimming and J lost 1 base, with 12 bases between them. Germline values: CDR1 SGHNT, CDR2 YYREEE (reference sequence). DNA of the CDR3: TGTGCCAGCAGTCCCGCGATACCGAACACTGAAGCTTTCTTT. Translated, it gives CASSPAIPNTEAFF.